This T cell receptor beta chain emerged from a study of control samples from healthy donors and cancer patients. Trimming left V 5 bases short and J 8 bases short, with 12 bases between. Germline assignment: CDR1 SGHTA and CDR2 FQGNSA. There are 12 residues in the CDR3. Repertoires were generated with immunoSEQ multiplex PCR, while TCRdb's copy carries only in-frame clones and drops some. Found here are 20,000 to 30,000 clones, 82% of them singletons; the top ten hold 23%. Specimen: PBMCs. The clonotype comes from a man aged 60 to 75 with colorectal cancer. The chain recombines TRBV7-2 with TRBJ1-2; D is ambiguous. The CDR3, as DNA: TGTGCCAGCAGCGCCGCGGCCTTGGGCTACACCTTC. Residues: CASSAAALGYTF.